A selection of T cell receptor beta chains follows, all from one sample in a study of early T cells in non-severe SARS-CoV-2 infection. TCRdb reprocessed the 5' RACE reads via MiXCR and lists one record per CDR3 protein. The table records more than 80,000 distinct CDR3 sequences, 8% to 13% of them present only once. The sequenced sample consisted of whole blood. Source of these receptors: an adult who was a healthcare worker with PCR-confirmed SARS-CoV-2 infection or an uninfected control (not recorded which). The CDR3 runs from the conserved cysteine through the conserved F or W. Fields, in order: CDR3 DNA, CDR3 protein, V gene, D gene, clone size, J gene. The D gene is left open where the match is weak. The size of a clone is reported for some rows only, either as once, few or many, or as a class for expanded clones.

TGTGCCAGCAGCTTCCTTGGCAGGACCAACTCCTACAATGAGCAGTTCTTC | CASSFLGRTNSYNEQFF | TRBV11-2 | NA | many | TRBJ2-1
TGTGCCTGGACTACTAGCGGTGGCACAGATACGCAGTATTTT | CAWTTSGGTDTQYF | TRBV30 | TRBD2 | NA | TRBJ2-3
TGTGCCAGTTCGAGTGATTTCGATACGCAGTATTTT | CASSSDFDTQYF | TRBV19 | NA | NA | TRBJ2-3
TGTGCCAGCAAGGAGCAGGGGAACTATGGCTACACCTTC | CASKEQGNYGYTF | TRBV28 | NA | few | TRBJ1-2
TGTGCCAGCAGTTTAGCGATCGAACAGGGGGCCTACGAGCAGTACTTC | CASSLAIEQGAYEQYF | TRBV7-9 | TRBD1 | NA | TRBJ2-7
TGTGCCAGCAGGAAGAATAGGGGCAATCAGCCCCAGCATTTT | CASRKNRGNQPQHF | TRBV21-1 | NA | many | TRBJ1-5
TGCAGTGCTGCGGCGGGTAGCTCCTATAATTCACCCCTCCACTTT | CSAAAGSSYNSPLHF | TRBV20-1 | NA | NA | TRBJ1-6
TGCAGCGTTGCTATGGGGGCCACACGCTATGGCTACACCTTC | CSVAMGATRYGYTF | TRBV29-1 | NA | NA | TRBJ1-2
TGTGCCAGCAGCTCCGTTTGGGGGTTCTCGAACACCGGGGAGCTGTTTTTT | CASSSVWGFSNTGELFF | TRBV5-4 | NA | NA | TRBJ2-2
TGTGCCAGCAGCGCTAGTTTGTCGGCCGAGCAGTACTTC | CASSASLSAEQYF | TRBV7-6 | NA | many | TRBJ2-7
TGTGCCAGCAGTCATAGGACAGACTCCTACGAGCAGTACTTC | CASSHRTDSYEQYF | TRBV5-4 | NA | NA | TRBJ2-7
TGTGCCAGCAGCTTGGGAGGCAGGGGAGGTTACGAGCAGTACTTC | CASSLGGRGGYEQYF | TRBV5-4 | NA | NA | TRBJ2-7
TGTGCCAGCAGCAACCCAGCAACTAATGAAAAACTGTTTTTT | CASSNPATNEKLFF | TRBV9 | NA | few | TRBJ1-4
TGTGCCAGCAGCCCCACGCCGGGACAATTCACAGATACGCAGTATTTT | CASSPTPGQFTDTQYF | TRBV28 | NA | few | TRBJ2-3
TGTGCCAGTAGTATTTTCCCCGCGGCTCCGCCTTACGAGCAGTACTTC | CASSIFPAAPPYEQYF | TRBV19 | NA | many | TRBJ2-7
TGTGCCAGCAGTACGGGACAGGGATCGGGGCCGAGATCACCCCTCCACTTT | CASSTGQGSGPRSPLHF | TRBV6-6 | TRBD1 | many | TRBJ1-6
TGCAGTGCTAGCGACGCGGCAGGCTCCTACGAGCAGTACTTC | CSASDAAGSYEQYF | TRBV20-1 | NA | few | TRBJ2-7
TGTGCCAGCAAGGGGCGGAGCACAGATACGCAGTATTTT | CASKGRSTDTQYF | TRBV2 | NA | few | TRBJ2-3
TGTGCCAGCAGTCTGACAGGGGTTCGGACTGAAGCTTTCTTT | CASSLTGVRTEAFF | TRBV12-3/TRBV12-4 | TRBD1 | few | TRBJ1-1
TGTGCCAGCAGTGGGGACTTCCAGAATTCCTACGAGCAGTACTTC | CASSGDFQNSYEQYF | TRBV6-1 | NA | NA | TRBJ2-7
TGTGCCATCAGTGAGGAAGCGCCCCTCTCCGAGCAGTACTTC | CAISEEAPLSEQYF | TRBV10-3 | NA | NA | TRBJ2-7
TGTGCCAGCAGTAGACAGGGGTCGCCCTACGAGCAGTACTTC | CASSRQGSPYEQYF | TRBV6-5 | TRBD1 | few | TRBJ2-7
TGTGCCAGCAGCGTAGGAGGTGGGGGCAAAGATACGCAGTATTTT | CASSVGGGGKDTQYF | TRBV9 | NA | NA | TRBJ2-3
TGCAGTGCTAGTGGGGGTCTCGGCTATGGCTACACCTTC | CSASGGLGYGYTF | TRBV20-1 | NA | many | TRBJ1-2